This T cell receptor (beta chain) was sequenced for a study of CD4 T cell repertoires in COVID-19. The wider study: CFSE-low cells expanded nine to ten days with IL-2, then restimulated with other coronavirus spikes. Study findings and constraints: Two or all three memory subsets shared several highly expanded SARS-CoV-2-reactive clonotypes. SARS-CoV and/or HKU1 spike cultures shared between 7 and 25% of SARS-CoV-2 clonotypes.

This clone was picked up a small number of times. Its matching antigen is unknown. Sequencing was done directly on freshly isolated, uncultured memory T cells. Only in-frame clones appear in the TCRdb table, and some are missing; sequencing was by immunoSEQ multiplex PCR. Of about 22,000 clones in the sample, 80% to 90% are singletons; the top ten hold almost 0.6%. This sequence was found in a human donor who had COVID-19. Sequenced material: central memory CD4+ T cells from blood, taken before the COVID-19 pandemic.

CDR3 nucleotide sequence: TGCGCCAGCAGCGCCGGGACAGCGGATGACGGTGAAAAACTGTTTTTT. Protein sequence: CASSAGTADDGEKLFF. V is TRBV5-1 and J is TRBJ1-4; 7 nucleotides match TRBD1. V shed 4 bases, J shed 7 bases, and the junction held 13 bases outside the gene matches. The CDR3 has 16 amino acids. In germline, CDR1 is SGHRS, CDR2 YFSETQ.